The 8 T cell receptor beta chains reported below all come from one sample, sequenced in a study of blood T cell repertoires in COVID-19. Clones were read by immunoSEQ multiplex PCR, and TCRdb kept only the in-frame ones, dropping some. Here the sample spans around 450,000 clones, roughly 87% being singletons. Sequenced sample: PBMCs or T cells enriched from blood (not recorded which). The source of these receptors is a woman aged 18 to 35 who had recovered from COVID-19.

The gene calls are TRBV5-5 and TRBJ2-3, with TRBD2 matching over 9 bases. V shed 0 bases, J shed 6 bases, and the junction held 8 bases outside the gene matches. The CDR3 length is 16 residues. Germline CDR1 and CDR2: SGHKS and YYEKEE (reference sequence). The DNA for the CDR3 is TGTGCCAGCAGCTTGGTCGTAGGCGGGGGGGCCGATACGCAGTATTTT. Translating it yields CASSLVVGGGADTQYF.

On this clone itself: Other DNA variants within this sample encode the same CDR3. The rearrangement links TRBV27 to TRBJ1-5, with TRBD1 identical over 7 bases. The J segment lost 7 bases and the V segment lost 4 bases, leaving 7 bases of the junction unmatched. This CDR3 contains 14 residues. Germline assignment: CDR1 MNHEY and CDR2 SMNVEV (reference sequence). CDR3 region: CASSSYRGGQPQHF. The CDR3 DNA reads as TGTGCCAGCAGTTCCTACAGGGGAGGCCAGCCCCAGCATTTT.

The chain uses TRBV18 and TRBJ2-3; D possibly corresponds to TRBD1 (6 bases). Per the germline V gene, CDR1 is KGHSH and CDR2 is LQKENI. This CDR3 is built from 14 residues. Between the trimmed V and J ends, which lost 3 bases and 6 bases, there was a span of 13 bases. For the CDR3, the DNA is TGTGCCAGCTCACCGCCAGGGGTGAGGGATACGCAGTATTTT. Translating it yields CASSPPGVRDTQYF. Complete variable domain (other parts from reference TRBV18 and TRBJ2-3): NAGVMQNPRHLVRRRGQEARLRCSPMKGHSHVYWYRQLPEEGLKFMVYLQKENIIDESGMPKERFSAEFPKEGPSILRIQQVVRGDSAAYFCASSPPGVRDTQYFGPGTRLTVL.

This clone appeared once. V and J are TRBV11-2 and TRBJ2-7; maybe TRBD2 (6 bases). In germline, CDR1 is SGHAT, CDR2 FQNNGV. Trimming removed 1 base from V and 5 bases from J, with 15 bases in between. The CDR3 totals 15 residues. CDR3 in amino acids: CASSLGAGRANEQYF. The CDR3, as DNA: TGTGCCAGCAGCTTAGGAGCGGGCCGCGCAAACGAGCAGTACTTC.

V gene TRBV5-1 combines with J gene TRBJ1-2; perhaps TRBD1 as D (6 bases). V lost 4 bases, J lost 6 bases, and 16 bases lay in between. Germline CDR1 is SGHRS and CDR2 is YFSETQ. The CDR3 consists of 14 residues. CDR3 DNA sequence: TGCGCCAGCAGCCAGGGGCGCGAGGGTGATGGCTACACCTTC. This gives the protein CASSQGREGDGYTF.

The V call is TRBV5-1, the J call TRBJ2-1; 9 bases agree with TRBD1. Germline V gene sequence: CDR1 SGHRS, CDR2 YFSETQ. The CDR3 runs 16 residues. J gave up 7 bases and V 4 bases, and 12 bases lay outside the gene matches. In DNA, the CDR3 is TGCGCCAGCAGCCCTATCGCCGGGACAGGGACTAATGAGCAGTTCTTC. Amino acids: CASSPIAGTGTNEQFF.

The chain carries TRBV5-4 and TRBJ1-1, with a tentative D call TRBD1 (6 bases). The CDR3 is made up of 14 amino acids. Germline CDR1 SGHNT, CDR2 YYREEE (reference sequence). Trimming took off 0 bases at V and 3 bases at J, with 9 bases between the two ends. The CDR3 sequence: CASSLAGVDTEAFF. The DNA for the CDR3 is TGTGCCAGCAGCTTGGCAGGGGTAGACACTGAAGCTTTCTTT. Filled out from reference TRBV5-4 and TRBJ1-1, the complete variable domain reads ETGVTQSPTHLIKTRGQQVTLRCSSQSGHNTVSWYQQALGQGPQFIFQYYREEENGRGNFPPRFSGLQFPNYSSELNVNALELDDSALYLCASSLAGVDTEAFFGQGTRLTVV.

In DNA form, the CDR3 reads TGTGCCAGCAGCCAAGAGGTTCGAGGTATAGCAGAGTTAAAAGAGACCCAGTACTTC. As protein: CASSQEVRGIAELKETQYF. The J gene is TRBJ2-5, the V gene TRBV3-1 (or the pseudogene TRBV3-2); no firm D call. The CDR3 is 19 residues long. Between the trimmed V and J ends, which lost 0 bases and 3 bases, there was a span of 23 bases. Germline-derived CDR1 and CDR2 are LGHDT and YNNKEL (reference sequence).